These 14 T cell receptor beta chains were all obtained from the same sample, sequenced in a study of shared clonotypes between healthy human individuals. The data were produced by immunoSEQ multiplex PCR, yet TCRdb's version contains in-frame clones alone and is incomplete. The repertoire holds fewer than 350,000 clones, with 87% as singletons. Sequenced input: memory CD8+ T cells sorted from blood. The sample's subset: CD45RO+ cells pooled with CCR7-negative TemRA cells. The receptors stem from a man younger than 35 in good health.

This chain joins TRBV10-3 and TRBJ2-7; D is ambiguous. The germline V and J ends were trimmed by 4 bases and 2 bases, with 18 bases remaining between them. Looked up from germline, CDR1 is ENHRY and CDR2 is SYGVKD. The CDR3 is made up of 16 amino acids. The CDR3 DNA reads TGTGCCATCAGTGGCCCCCCCTTTCGCGTAACCTACGAGCAGTACTTC. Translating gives CAISGPPFRVTYEQYF.

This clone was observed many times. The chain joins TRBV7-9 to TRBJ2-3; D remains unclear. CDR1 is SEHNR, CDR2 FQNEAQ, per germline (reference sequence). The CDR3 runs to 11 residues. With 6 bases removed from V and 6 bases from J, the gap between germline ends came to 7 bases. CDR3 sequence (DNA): TGTGCCAGCAGTTATTTGGATACGCAGTATTTT. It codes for CASSYLDTQYF.

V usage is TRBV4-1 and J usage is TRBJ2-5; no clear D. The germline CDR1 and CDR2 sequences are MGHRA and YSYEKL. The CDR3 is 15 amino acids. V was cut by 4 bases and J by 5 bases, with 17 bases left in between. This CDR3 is CASSPRVVGVETQYF. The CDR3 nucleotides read TGCGCCAGCAGCCCGCGTGTGGTAGGAGTGGAGACCCAGTACTTC.

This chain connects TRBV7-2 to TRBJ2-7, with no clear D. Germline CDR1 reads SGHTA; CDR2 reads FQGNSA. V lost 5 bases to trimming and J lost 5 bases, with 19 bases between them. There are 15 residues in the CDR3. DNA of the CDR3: TGTGCCAGCAGCCCTTCCACCTCCCAACCCCACGAGCAGTACTTC. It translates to CASSPSTSQPHEQYF.

For the CDR3, the DNA is TGTGCCAGCAGCTTAAACATACGACAGTACCACCAAGAGACCCAGTACTTC. Encoded protein: CASSLNIRQYHQETQYF. The V and J genes are TRBV7-6 and TRBJ2-5, with TRBD1 as a possible D gene (5 bases). Trimming removed 2 bases at V and 0 bases at J, with 16 bases between. Germline assignment: CDR1 SGHVS and CDR2 FNYEAQ. The CDR3 is 17 amino acids.

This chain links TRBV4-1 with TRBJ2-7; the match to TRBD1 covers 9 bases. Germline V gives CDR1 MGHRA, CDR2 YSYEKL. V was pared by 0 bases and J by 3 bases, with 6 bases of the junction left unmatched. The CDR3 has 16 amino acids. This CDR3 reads CASSQDQGTGFYEQYF. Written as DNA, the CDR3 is TGCGCCAGCAGCCAAGATCAAGGGACAGGGTTCTACGAGCAGTACTTC.

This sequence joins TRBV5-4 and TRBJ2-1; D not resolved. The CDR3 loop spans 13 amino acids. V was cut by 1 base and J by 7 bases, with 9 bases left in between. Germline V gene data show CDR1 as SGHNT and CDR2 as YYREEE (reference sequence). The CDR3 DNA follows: TGTGCCAGCAGCTTGTACTATCAGAATGAGCAGTTCTTC. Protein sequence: CASSLYYQNEQFF.

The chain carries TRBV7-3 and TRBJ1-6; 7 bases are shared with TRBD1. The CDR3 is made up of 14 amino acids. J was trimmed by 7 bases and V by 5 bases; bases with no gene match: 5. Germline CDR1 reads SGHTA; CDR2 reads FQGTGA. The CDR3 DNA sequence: TGTGCCAGCAGCCACAGGGGATACAATTCACCCCTCCACTTT. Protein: CASSHRGYNSPLHF.

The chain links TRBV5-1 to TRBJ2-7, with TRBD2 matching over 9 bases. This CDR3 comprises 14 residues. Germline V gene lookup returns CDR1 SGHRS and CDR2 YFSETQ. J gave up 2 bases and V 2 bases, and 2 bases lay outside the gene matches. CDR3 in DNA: TGCGCCAGCAGCTTCCTAGCGGGGACCTACGAGCAGTACTTC. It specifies CASSFLAGTYEQYF.

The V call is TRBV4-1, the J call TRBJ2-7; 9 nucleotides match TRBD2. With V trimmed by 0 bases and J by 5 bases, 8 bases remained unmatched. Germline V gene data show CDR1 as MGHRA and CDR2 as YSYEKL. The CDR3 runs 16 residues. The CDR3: CASSQEYTSGYHEQYF. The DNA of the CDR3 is TGCGCCAGCAGCCAAGAGTACACTAGCGGGTACCACGAGCAGTACTTC.

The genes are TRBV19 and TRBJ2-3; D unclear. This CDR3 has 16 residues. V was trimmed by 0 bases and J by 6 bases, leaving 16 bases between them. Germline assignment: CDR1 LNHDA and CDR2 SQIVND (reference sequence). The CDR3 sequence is CASSIDLFDGRDTQYF. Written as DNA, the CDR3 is TGTGCCAGTAGTATAGATCTATTCGACGGGCGGGATACGCAGTATTTT.

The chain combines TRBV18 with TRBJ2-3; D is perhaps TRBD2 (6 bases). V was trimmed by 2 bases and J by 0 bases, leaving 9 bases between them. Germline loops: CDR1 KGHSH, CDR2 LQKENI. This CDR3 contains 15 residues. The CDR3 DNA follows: TGTGCCAGCTCACCATCCGGGACTAGCACAGATACGCAGTATTTT. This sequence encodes CASSPSGTSTDTQYF. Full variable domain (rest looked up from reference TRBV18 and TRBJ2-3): NAGVMQNPRHLVRRRGQEARLRCSPMKGHSHVYWYRQLPEEGLKFMVYLQKENIIDESGMPKERFSAEFPKEGPSILRIQQVVRGDSAAYFCASSPSGTSTDTQYFGPGTRLTVL.

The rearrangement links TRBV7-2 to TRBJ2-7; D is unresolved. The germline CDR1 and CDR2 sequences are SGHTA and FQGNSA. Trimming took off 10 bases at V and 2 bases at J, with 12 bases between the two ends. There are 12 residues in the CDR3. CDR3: CAIEQAPYEQYF. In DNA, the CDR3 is TGTGCCATTGAGCAGGCCCCCTACGAGCAGTACTTC. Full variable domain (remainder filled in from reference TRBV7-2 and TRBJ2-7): GAGVSQSPSNKVTEKGKDVELRCDPISGHTALYWYRQSLGQGLEFLIYFQGNSAPDKSGLPSDRFSAERTGGSVSTLTIQRTQQEDSAVYLCAIEQAPYEQYFGPGTRLTVT.

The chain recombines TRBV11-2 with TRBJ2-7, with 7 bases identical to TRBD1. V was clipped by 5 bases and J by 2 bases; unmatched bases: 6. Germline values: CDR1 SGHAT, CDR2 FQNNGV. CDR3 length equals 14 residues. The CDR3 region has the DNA TGTGCCAGCAGCCCCGGGACAGCTGCCTACGAGCAGTACTTC. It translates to CASSPGTAAYEQYF. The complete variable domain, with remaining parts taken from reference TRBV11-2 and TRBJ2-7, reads EAGVAQSPRYKIIEKRQSVAFWCNPISGHATLYWYQQILGQGPKLLIQFQNNGVVDDSQLPKDRFSAERLKGVDSTLKIQPAKLEDSAVYLCASSPGTAAYEQYFGPGTRLTVT.